The 22 T cell receptor beta chains in this list originate from one sample, sequenced in a study of vaccination and CD4 T cells after COVID-19. The sample's treatment: roughly 11-day PBMC culture with coronavirus spike peptide pools or control peptides (ViraFEST assay). For these TCRs, the target antigens are not known. Sequenced with the Oncomine TCR Beta short-read assay was DNA taken from cultured CD4+ T cells. TCRdb reprocessed the PCR reads via MiXCR and lists one record per CDR3 protein. The sample comprises more than 10,000 distinct CDR3 sequences, 44% of which are singletons, and 10% to 15% rests with the top ten. Source material: CD4+ T cells from blood, cultured in vitro. These receptors were collected from a human donor who had recovered from COVID-19.

The chain combines TRBV11-2 with TRBJ1-5; weak D call: TRBD1 (5 bases). The CDR3 covers 13 residues. Germline CDR1 reads SGHAT; CDR2 reads FQNNGV. The V end lost 5 bases, the J end lost 3 bases, and 8 bases lay between the germline ends. As DNA, the CDR3 is TGTGCCAGCAGCCGACAGAACAATCAGCCCCAGCATTTT. It is translated as CASSRQNNQPQHF.

The chain employs TRBV2 and TRBJ1-5; 8 bases map to TRBD1. CDR3 length equals 14 residues. Germline CDR1 SNHLY, CDR2 FYNNEI. Trimming removed 6 bases from V and 6 bases from J; junction bases left unmatched: 7. CDR3 protein: CASSPDRGAQPQHF. CDR3 in DNA: TGTGCCAGCAGCCCTGACAGGGGCGCTCAGCCCCAGCATTTT.

This sequence joins TRBV5-1 and TRBJ2-7; D ambiguous. The CDR3 loop spans 12 amino acids. Germline lookup yields CDR1 SGHRS and CDR2 YFSETQ. V lost 0 bases, J lost 6 bases, and 7 bases lay in between. The CDR3 DNA is TGCGCCAGCAGCTTGGGTCAGCGCGAGCAGTACTTC. Its protein product is CASSLGQREQYF.

This clonotype occurred a few times. This chain joins TRBV20-1 and TRBJ2-1, with 10 nucleotides matching TRBD2. Trimming removed 0 bases from V and 9 bases from J; junction bases left unmatched: 5. There are 14 residues in the CDR3. Germline V gene lookup returns CDR1 DFQATT and CDR2 SNEGSKA (reference sequence). The CDR3 nucleotides read TGCAGTGCTAGAGAAACTAGCGGGATCAGTGAGCAGTTCTTC. Its protein product is CSARETSGISEQFF.

J is TRBJ1-2 and V is TRBV12-3 or TRBV12-4; maybe TRBD1 (5 bases). This CDR3 region has 12 residues. V lost 2 bases and J lost 7, with 8 bases in between. CDR3 amino acids: CASSLWTSGYTF. The DNA for the CDR3 is TGTGCCAGCAGTTTATGGACATCTGGCTACACCTTC.

The chain couples TRBV24-1 to TRBJ2-1, with D possibly called TRBD1 or TRBD2 (5 bases each). The ends were cut back, 7 bases at V and 4 bases at J, with 16 bases in the middle. CDR1 is KGHDR, CDR2 SFDVKD, per germline. CDR3 size: 15 residues. CDR3 sequence: CATSSPRDQYNEQFF. The CDR3 coding sequence is TGTGCCACCAGCAGCCCCAGGGACCAGTACAATGAGCAGTTCTTC.

The chain is built from TRBV11-2 and TRBJ1-2, with 9 bases identical to TRBD1. V shed 4 bases, J shed 2 bases, and the junction held 2 bases outside the gene matches. Germline V gene sequence: CDR1 SGHAT, CDR2 FQNNGV. CDR3 size: 14 residues. The CDR3 DNA sequence: TGTGCCAGCAGCTCGGGACAGGGCAACTATGGCTACACCTTC. This sequence encodes CASSSGQGNYGYTF.

This chain joins TRBV5-1 and TRBJ1-6; a weak D match, TRBD1 (6 bases). The CDR3 runs 14 residues. Germline CDR1 SGHRS, CDR2 YFSETQ. V lost 0 bases and J 9 bases, leaving 10 bases between the germline ends. The CDR3 DNA follows: TGCGCCAGCAGCTTGGAGGGGGGGAGTTCACCCCTCCACTTT. It yields the protein CASSLEGGSSPLHF.

The chain is built from TRBV25-1 and TRBJ1-6, with no clear D. The CDR3 spans 14 residues. V lost 4 bases and J 6 bases, leaving 10 bases between the germline ends. Germline V gene lookup returns CDR1 MGHDK and CDR2 SYGVNS. The CDR3 nucleotides read TGTGCCAGCAGTGGGAGGGCCTTTAATTCACCCCTCCACTTT. Its translation: CASSGRAFNSPLHF.

The gene calls are TRBV2 and TRBJ2-7; 14 nucleotides line up with TRBD2. This CDR3 contains 15 residues. Germline CDR1 SNHLY, CDR2 FYNNEI. The V segment lost 6 bases and the J segment 6 bases; nucleotides outside the gene matches: 7. CDR3 protein: CASRGGLAGVGEQYF. CDR3 nucleotide sequence: TGTGCCAGCAGGGGGGGACTAGCGGGAGTCGGCGAGCAGTACTTC.

This clonotype was detected a few times. This sequence joins TRBV6-1 and TRBJ1-1, with TRBD1 as a possible D gene (5 bases). The CDR3 spans 14 residues. Trimming took 7 bases from V and 5 from J, leaving 17 bases between them. Per germline, CDR1 MNHNS and CDR2 SASEGT. The CDR3 loop reads CASKPTGQGTEAFF. CDR3 DNA: TGTGCCAGCAAACCCACCGGACAAGGTACTGAAGCTTTCTTT.

The chain links TRBV2 to TRBJ1-6; TRBD1 matches 7 bases. This CDR3 contains 14 residues. Germline values: CDR1 SNHLY, CDR2 FYNNEI. V gave up 11 bases and J gave up 10 bases; unmatched junction bases: 14. The CDR3 DNA follows: TGTGCCGGTTCGAGACAGGGTAAAGAATCACCCCTCCACTTT. Its protein product is CAGSRQGKESPLHF.

The V call is TRBV7-8, the J call TRBJ2-1; 14 positions match TRBD2. The length of the CDR3 is 14 residues. From germline, CDR1 is SGHVS and CDR2 FQNEAQ. V was clipped by 4 bases and J by 9 bases; unmatched bases: 2. The CDR3 loop is CASSSGLAGGEQFF. CDR3 sequence (DNA): TGTGCCAGCAGCTCTGGACTAGCGGGAGGTGAGCAGTTCTTC.

In its sample, this clonotype was seen once. This sequence joins TRBV5-1 and TRBJ2-5; the match to TRBD2 covers 9 bases. Germline trimming cut 5 bases from V and 3 bases from J; bases unmatched to any gene: 5. Germline assignment: CDR1 SGHRS and CDR2 YFSETQ. The CDR3 has 14 amino acids. CDR3 in DNA: TGCGCCAGCAGAAGGCTAGCGGGAAAAGAGACCCAGTACTTC. It yields the protein CASRRLAGKETQYF.

This clonotype was observed a handful of times. The chain carries TRBV20-1 and TRBJ1-1, with 12 bases identical to TRBD1. From germline, CDR1 is DFQATT and CDR2 SNEGSKA (reference sequence). The trim removed 1 base at V and 6 bases at J, leaving 15 bases unmatched. This CDR3 contains 18 residues. The CDR3 nucleotides read TGCAGTGCTAGAGTAGGCCTGGGACAGGGGGCCCGGGGGGCTGAAGCTTTCTTT. Translated: CSARVGLGQGARGAEAFF.

The gene calls are TRBV9 and TRBJ1-1; D remains ambiguous. Looked up from germline, CDR1 is SGDLS and CDR2 is YYNGEE. The CDR3 spans 12 residues. V shed 0 bases and J shed 7 bases, with 7 bases lying between them. The DNA of the CDR3 is TGTGCCAGCAGCGTAGCGGAGAGTGAAGCTTTCTTT. Residues: CASSVAESEAFF.

This clonotype was recorded a few times. The chain has TRBV11-2 and TRBJ2-1; the D is unclear. The CDR3 is 12 residues long. V dropped 1 base and J dropped 11 bases, with 9 bases sitting between them. CDR1 is SGHAT, CDR2 FQNNGV, per germline. The CDR3 sequence is CASSLVGGKQFF. Written as DNA, the CDR3 is TGTGCCAGCAGCTTAGTTGGCGGCAAGCAGTTCTTC.

The sample holds a few counts of this clonotype. V and J are TRBV6-1 and TRBJ1-2; the match to TRBD1 covers 7 bases. There are 13 residues in the CDR3. In germline, CDR1 is MNHNS, CDR2 SASEGT. The V gene end was trimmed by 11 bases and the J gene end by 5 bases; junction bases not matched to a gene: 11. The DNA for the CDR3 is TGTGCCTCTCGTGGGGCAGGGGGTTATGGCTACACCTTC. Protein product: CASRGAGGYGYTF.

The V call is TRBV5-1, the J call TRBJ2-3, with 11 bases fitting TRBD2. Trimming at V came to 2 bases and at J to 14 bases, leaving 7 bases not matched to a gene. This CDR3 contains 13 residues. Germline CDR1 SGHRS, CDR2 YFSETQ. The CDR3 reads CASSFETSGKLYF. The DNA of the CDR3 is TGCGCCAGCAGCTTTGAGACTAGCGGGAAGTTGTATTTT.

This clonotype was found a few times. V gene TRBV7-3 combines with J gene TRBJ1-1; 8 bases are shared with TRBD1. The ends lost 5 bases at V and 1 base at J; junction bases unmatched: 3. Looked up from germline, CDR1 is SGHTA and CDR2 is FQGTGA. The CDR3 extends over 14 amino acids. CDR3 region: CASSKQGGNTEAFF. In DNA, the CDR3 is TGTGCCAGCAGCAAACAGGGGGGGAACACTGAAGCTTTCTTT.

J is TRBJ1-3 and V is TRBV7-9; D remains ambiguous. With 2 bases removed from V and 0 bases from J, the gap between germline ends came to 17 bases. The CDR3 length is 18 residues. Germline CDR1 is SEHNR and CDR2 is FQNEAQ (reference sequence). The CDR3 protein is CASSLSFVRKTSGNTIYF. The CDR3 nucleotides read TGTGCCAGCAGCTTAAGCTTCGTAAGGAAAACCTCTGGAAACACCATATATTTT.

The rearrangement links TRBV20-1 to TRBJ1-5; D is ambiguous. The CDR3 sequence is 14 residues long. Germline values: CDR1 DFQATT, CDR2 SNEGSKA (reference sequence). V shed 2 bases and J shed 2 bases, with 10 bases lying between them. The CDR3 here is CSARKGSGNQPQHF. The CDR3 DNA is TGCAGTGCTAGAAAGGGAAGTGGCAATCAGCCCCAGCATTTT.